The 14 T cell receptor beta chains reported below all come from one sample, sequenced in a study of response to subunit inactivated influenza vaccine. Each CDR3 protein is one row after TCRdb ran MiXCR on the RT-PCR reads. The table lists hundreds of thousands of distinct CDR3 sequences, roughly 27% of them singletons, with 1.5% to 2% in the top ten. The material sequenced was CD4+ T cells sorted from PBMCs, taken about 5 days after vaccination. Receptor source: a man between 45 and 60 years old who received an inactivated influenza vaccine.

This chain connects TRBV2 to TRBJ2-2; maybe TRBD2 (6 bases). CDR3 size: 16 residues. CDR1 is SNHLY, CDR2 FYNNEI, per germline. Trimming pared 3 bases from V and 4 bases from J, leaving 15 bases between. In nucleotides, the CDR3 is TGTGCCAGCAGTGATGGGGGGTATAGAGGCACCGGGGAGCTGTTTTTT. The encoded protein is CASSDGGYRGTGELFF.

This clonotype was detected only a few times. The chain carries TRBV20-1 and TRBJ2-2; D perhaps matches TRBD1 (5 bases). Per the germline V gene, CDR1 is DFQATT and CDR2 is SNEGSKA (reference sequence). Trimming removed 3 bases from V and 1 base from J, with 9 bases in between. CDR3 length: 14 residues. CDR3 protein: CSASTQGNTGELFF. The CDR3 DNA sequence: TGCAGTGCTAGTACCCAGGGGAACACCGGGGAGCTGTTTTTT.

The genes are TRBV27 and TRBJ1-6; 12 bases line up with TRBD1. V lost 8 bases to trimming and J lost 10 bases; unmatched junction nucleotides: 6. In germline, CDR1 is MNHEY, CDR2 SMNVEV (reference sequence). This CDR3 spans 14 amino acids. The CDR3 coding sequence is TGTGCCAGCGGGACAGGGGGCGGCCGGTCACCCCTCCACTTT. Its translation: CASGTGGGRSPLHF.

The table lists this clonotype with a few counts. V and J are TRBV29-1 and TRBJ1-2; the match to TRBD1 covers 7 bases. Germline CDR1 SQVTM, CDR2 ANQGSEA. V was pared by 3 bases and J by 4 bases, with 5 bases of the junction left unmatched. The CDR3 has 13 residues. CDR3 residues: CSVDRQGTYGYTF. DNA for the CDR3: TGCAGCGTTGACAGACAGGGAACCTATGGCTACACCTTC.

This clonotype was counted between two and nine times. The chain recombines TRBV20-1 with TRBJ1-4; D call uncertain. CDR1 is DFQATT, CDR2 SNEGSKA, per germline (reference sequence). V lost 6 bases and J 0 bases, leaving 8 bases between the germline ends. The CDR3 is 13 residues long. The CDR3 spells CSAKGTTNEKLFF. Here the CDR3 DNA reads TGCAGTGCCAAAGGGACAACTAATGAAAAACTGTTTTTT.

The CDR3 spells CASSYSRLAGGNEQFF. In DNA form, the CDR3 reads TGTGCCAGCAGTTACTCGAGGCTAGCTGGGGGCAATGAGCAGTTCTTC. V usage is TRBV6-2 or TRBV6-3 and J usage is TRBJ2-1; either TRBD1 or TRBD2 may supply D (5 bases each). Germline loops: CDR1 MNHEY, CDR2 SVGEGT. Trimming took 0 bases from V and 6 from J, leaving 15 bases between them. The CDR3 length is 16 residues.

The chain employs TRBV10-3 and TRBJ2-7, with a possible D match to TRBD1 (6 bases). CDR3 length equals 12 residues. Germline lookup yields CDR1 ENHRY and CDR2 SYGVKD. The V end lost 10 bases, the J end lost 1 base, and 11 bases lay between the germline ends. CDR3: CATEDRSYEQYF. The CDR3 DNA sequence: TGTGCCACTGAGGACAGATCCTACGAGCAGTACTTC.

The chain is built from TRBV24-1 and TRBJ2-1, with TRBD1 identical over 10 bases. This CDR3 region has 16 residues. CDR1 and CDR2 from the germline V gene are KGHDR and SFDVKD. V was clipped by 6 bases and J by 2 bases; unmatched bases: 6. The CDR3 loop reads CATSLTGTGAYNEQFF. CDR3 bases: TGTGCCACCAGTCTTACTGGGACAGGGGCCTACAATGAGCAGTTCTTC.

The CDR3: CASSSGTGRVGQPQHF. The CDR3 DNA reads as TGTGCCAGCAGTAGCGGGACAGGGAGGGTAGGTCAGCCCCAGCATTTT. The chain carries TRBV12-3 or TRBV12-4 and TRBJ1-5; 9 bases align to TRBD1. The CDR3 covers 16 residues. The V gene end was trimmed by 5 bases and the J gene end by 6 bases; junction bases not matched to a gene: 11.

The chain carries TRBV12-3 or TRBV12-4 and TRBJ2-7, with 8 bases identical to TRBD2. The trim removed 3 bases at V and 1 base at J, leaving 8 bases unmatched. The CDR3 covers 16 residues. The chain's CDR3 is CASSFTPSGRSYEQYF. In nucleotides, the CDR3 is TGTGCCAGCAGTTTCACGCCTAGCGGGCGATCCTACGAGCAGTACTTC.

This clonotype was observed at least ten times. This chain links TRBV28 with TRBJ2-3; D is tentatively TRBD1 or TRBD2 (5 bases each). CDR3 length equals 17 residues. Trimming cost V 5 bases and J 0 bases, with 18 bases left between them. Per germline, CDR1 MDHEN and CDR2 SYDVKM. CDR3: CASSILSGTTSTDTQYF. The CDR3 coding sequence is TGTGCCAGCAGTATACTATCCGGGACGACTAGCACAGATACGCAGTATTTT. Using reference TRBV28 and TRBJ2-3 for the parts outside the CDR3, the full variable domain is DVKVTQSSRYLVKRTGEKVFLECVQDMDHENMFWYRQDPGLGLRLIYFSYDVKMKEKGDIPEGYSVSREKKERFSLILESASTNQTSMYLCASSILSGTTSTDTQYFGPGTRLTVL.

This clonotype was picked up a small number of times. The V and J genes are TRBV7-6 and TRBJ2-7; no definite D call. Germline V lookup: CDR1 SGHVS, CDR2 FNYEAQ. There are 12 residues in the CDR3. The ends were cut back, 3 bases at V and 5 bases at J, with 8 bases in the middle. CDR3 in amino acids: CASSFLGNEQYF. In nucleotides, the CDR3 is TGTGCCAGCAGCTTTTTGGGGAACGAGCAGTACTTC.

The rearrangement links TRBV5-6 to TRBJ1-4; possibly TRBD1 for D (6 bases). V lost 3 bases and J 7 bases, leaving 10 bases between the germline ends. Germline V gene data show CDR1 as SGHDT and CDR2 as YYEEEE. The CDR3 totals 13 residues. The CDR3 coding sequence is TGTGCCAGCAGCTGGGGACAAAGTGAAAAACTGTTTTTT. As protein: CASSWGQSEKLFF.

The chain carries TRBV4-3 and TRBJ2-1; D is possibly TRBD1 or TRBD2 (5 bases each). V dropped 1 base and J dropped 3 bases, with 13 bases sitting between them. Germline CDR1 and CDR2: LGHNA and YSLEER. The CDR3 is 16 residues long. The CDR3 coding sequence is TGCGCCAGCAGCCAAGCCCCCGCTGGGGGCTACAATGAGCAGTTCTTC. It translates to CASSQAPAGGYNEQFF.